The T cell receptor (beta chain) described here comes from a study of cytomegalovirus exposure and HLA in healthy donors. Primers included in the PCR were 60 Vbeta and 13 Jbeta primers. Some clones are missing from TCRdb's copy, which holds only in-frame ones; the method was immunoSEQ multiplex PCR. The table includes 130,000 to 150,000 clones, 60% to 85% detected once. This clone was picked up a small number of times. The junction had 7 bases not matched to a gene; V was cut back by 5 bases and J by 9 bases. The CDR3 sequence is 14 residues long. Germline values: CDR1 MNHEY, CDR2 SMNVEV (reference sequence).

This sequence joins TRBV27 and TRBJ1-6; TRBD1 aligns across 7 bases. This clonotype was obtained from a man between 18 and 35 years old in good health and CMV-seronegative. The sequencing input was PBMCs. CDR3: CASSPGQFLSPLHF. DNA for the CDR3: TGTGCCAGCAGTCCGGGACAGTTTCTTTCACCCCTCCACTTT.